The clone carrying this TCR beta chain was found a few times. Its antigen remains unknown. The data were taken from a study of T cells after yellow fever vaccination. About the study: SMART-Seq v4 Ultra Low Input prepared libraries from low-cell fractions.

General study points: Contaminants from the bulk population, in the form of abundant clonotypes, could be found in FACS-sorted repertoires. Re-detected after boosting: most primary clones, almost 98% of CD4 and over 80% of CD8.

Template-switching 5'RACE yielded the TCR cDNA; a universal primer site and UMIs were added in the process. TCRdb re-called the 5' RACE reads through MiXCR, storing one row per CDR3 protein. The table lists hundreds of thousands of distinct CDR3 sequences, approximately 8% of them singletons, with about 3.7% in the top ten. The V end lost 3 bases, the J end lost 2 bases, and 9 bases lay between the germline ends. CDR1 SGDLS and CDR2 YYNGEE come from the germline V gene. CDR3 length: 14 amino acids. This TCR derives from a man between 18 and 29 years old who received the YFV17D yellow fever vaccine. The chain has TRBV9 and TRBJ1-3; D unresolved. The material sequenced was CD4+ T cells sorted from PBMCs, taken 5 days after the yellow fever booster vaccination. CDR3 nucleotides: TGTGCCAGCAGCGCTCCGGACCCTGGAAACACCATATATTTT. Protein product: CASSAPDPGNTIYF.